This entry lists 30 T cell receptor beta chains sequenced from one sample in a study of cytomegalovirus exposure and HLA in healthy donors. Primers for the PCR totalled 60 Vbeta and 13 Jbeta. TCRdb keeps only in-frame clones here, not all; method: immunoSEQ multiplex PCR. The repertoire holds some 120,000 clones, with under 85% as singletons. The specimen sequenced was PBMCs. The receptors were sampled from a woman aged 50 to 60 in good health and CMV-seropositive.

The V and J genes are TRBV29-1 and TRBJ2-3; no reliable D call. CDR3 size: 12 residues. V was shortened by 8 bases and J by 3 bases, with 12 bases between the two germline ends. Germline V gene sequence: CDR1 SQVTM, CDR2 ANQGSEA. As DNA, the CDR3 is TGCAGCACCCGGGTCTCTACAGATACGCAGTATTTT. This codes for CSTRVSTDTQYF.

This chain uses TRBV18 with TRBJ1-2; 7 bases are shared with TRBD1. Germline CDR1 reads KGHSH; CDR2 reads LQKENI. The CDR3 is made up of 15 amino acids. The trim removed 2 bases at V and 5 bases at J, leaving 8 bases unmatched. The CDR3 here is CASSPGGQTTYGYTF. DNA of the CDR3: TGTGCCAGCTCACCAGGGGGACAGACGACTTATGGCTACACCTTC.

The chain uses TRBV19 and TRBJ1-2; the match to TRBD1 covers 8 bases. This CDR3 is 15 amino acids long. Germline loops: CDR1 LNHDA, CDR2 SQIVND (reference sequence). With 7 bases clipped from V and 0 bases from J, the junction kept 7 bases outside the gene matches. Here the CDR3 reads CASTPGGPANYGYTF. CDR3 sequence (DNA): TGTGCCAGTACCCCAGGGGGCCCAGCTAACTATGGCTACACCTTC.

The gene calls are TRBV7-2 and TRBJ2-7, with 7 bases fitting TRBD2. There are 15 residues in the CDR3. Germline trimming cut 5 bases from V and 2 bases from J; bases unmatched to any gene: 9. CDR1 is SGHTA, CDR2 FQGNSA, per germline. In DNA, the CDR3 is TGTGCCAGCAGCCGCTTGGGGGGGACTACCTACGAGCAGTACTTC. Its translation: CASSRLGGTTYEQYF.

The chain has TRBV28 and TRBJ2-1; 8 nucleotides align to TRBD2. Germline CDR1 is MDHEN and CDR2 is SYDVKM. The V gene end was trimmed by 6 bases and the J gene end by 0 bases; junction bases not matched to a gene: 7. The CDR3 is made up of 16 amino acids. CDR3 protein: CASSHVAGSSYNEQFF. CDR3 DNA: TGTGCCAGCAGCCACGTAGCGGGAAGCTCCTACAATGAGCAGTTCTTC.

This chain joins TRBV5-1 and TRBJ2-7; 8 positions agree with TRBD2. The CDR3 contains 15 residues. Germline assignment: CDR1 SGHRS and CDR2 YFSETQ. With 4 bases clipped from V and 2 bases from J, the junction kept 8 bases outside the gene matches. The CDR3 region has the DNA TGCGCCAGCAGCCGTTCTAGCGGGTTAACCTACGAGCAGTACTTC. This gives the protein CASSRSSGLTYEQYF.

This rearrangement joins TRBV10-3 to TRBJ1-2; 7 nucleotides line up with TRBD1. CDR3 length equals 13 residues. Germline CDR1 is ENHRY and CDR2 is SYGVKD. J gave up 4 bases and V 11 bases, and 10 bases lay outside the gene matches. The CDR3 reads CAAGPGTAYGYTF. CDR3 DNA sequence: TGTGCCGCCGGACCCGGGACAGCCTATGGCTACACCTTC.

This clone turned up a few times. The chain is built from TRBV6-6 and TRBJ1-2; D gene uncertain. This CDR3 spans 14 amino acids. From germline, CDR1 is MNHNY and CDR2 SVGAGI (reference sequence). Trimming removed 3 bases from V and 2 bases from J, with 10 bases in between. The CDR3 sequence: CASSYNQANYGYTF. In DNA form, the CDR3 reads TGTGCCAGCAGTTATAATCAGGCCAACTATGGCTACACCTTC.

The gene calls are TRBV2 and TRBJ2-6, with TRBD1 matching over 8 bases. The germline V gene has CDR1 SNHLY and CDR2 FYNNEI. This CDR3 has 17 residues. V lost 4 bases and J lost 1; bases outside the gene matches: 6. Here the CDR3 DNA reads TGTGCCAGCAGTGCTGGACAGGGTAGTTCTGGGGCCAACGTCCTGACTTTC. This sequence encodes CASSAGQGSSGANVLTF. Full variable domain (rest looked up from reference TRBV2 and TRBJ2-6): EPEVTQTPSHQVTQMGQEVILRCVPISNHLYFYWYRQILGQKVEFLVSFYNNEISEKSEIFDDQFSVERPDGSNFTLKIRSTKLEDSAMYFCASSAGQGSSGANVLTFGAGSRLTVL.

This clone was detected a few times. J is TRBJ1-4 and V is TRBV5-1; TRBD1 aligns across 9 bases. The CDR3 covers 13 residues. V was clipped by 2 bases and J by 8 bases; unmatched bases: 1. The germline V gene encodes CDR1 SGHRS and CDR2 YFSETQ. CDR3 in amino acids: CASSLQGAEKLFF. CDR3 in DNA: TGCGCCAGCAGCTTACAGGGGGCCGAAAAACTGTTTTTT.

The chain links TRBV7-2 to TRBJ1-2; unclear D gene. V dropped 8 bases and J dropped 0 bases, with 4 bases sitting between them. This CDR3 has 11 amino acids. The V gene's germline CDR1 is SGHTA and CDR2 FQGNSA. The DNA of the CDR3 is TGTGCCAGCGGAGCTAACTATGGCTACACCTTC. Translating it yields CASGANYGYTF. The full variable domain, in which reference TRBV7-2 and TRBJ1-2 provide the parts outside the CDR3, is GAGVSQSPSNKVTEKGKDVELRCDPISGHTALYWYRQSLGQGLEFLIYFQGNSAPDKSGLPSDRFSAERTGGSVSTLTIQRTQQEDSAVYLCASGANYGYTFGSGTRLTVV.

The CDR3 protein is CASSTHPEDHEQYF. The CDR3 DNA is TGTGCCAGCAGCACTCACCCGGAGGACCACGAGCAGTACTTC. The chain couples TRBV11-3 to TRBJ2-7; maybe TRBD2 (5 bases). V was cut by 5 bases and J by 5 bases, with 16 bases left in between. The length of the CDR3 is 14 residues. Germline loops: CDR1 SGHNT, CDR2 YENEEA. Complete variable domain (other parts from reference TRBV11-3 and TRBJ2-7): EAGVVQSPRYKIIEKKQPVAFWCNPISGHNTLYWYLQNLGQGPELLIRYENEEAVDDSQLPKDRFSAERLKGVDSTLKIQPAELGDSAVYLCASSTHPEDHEQYFGPGTRLTVT.

The chain couples TRBV5-1 to TRBJ1-1; no definite D call. The length of the CDR3 is 13 residues. Germline CDR1 reads SGHRS; CDR2 reads YFSETQ. Between the trimmed V and J ends, which lost 5 bases and 1 base, there was a span of 9 bases. The CDR3 DNA is TGCGCCAGCAGAACTATATGGAACACTGAAGCTTTCTTT. Its translation is CASRTIWNTEAFF.

This clone has a handful of counts. This chain links TRBV7-2 with TRBJ1-2, with TRBD1 matching over 9 bases. There are 17 residues in the CDR3. The V segment lost 5 bases and the J segment 3 bases; nucleotides outside the gene matches: 13. Germline values: CDR1 SGHTA, CDR2 FQGNSA. This chain's CDR3 is CASSRRPGQGPYYGYTF. Here the CDR3 DNA reads TGTGCCAGCAGCCGTCGTCCCGGACAGGGGCCTTACTATGGCTACACCTTC.

The chain has TRBV19 and TRBJ2-6; the D is unclear. Germline V gene sequence: CDR1 LNHDA, CDR2 SQIVND (reference sequence). V lost 7 bases, J lost 0 bases, and 4 bases lay in between. This CDR3 is 13 amino acids long. CDR3 sequence reads: CASTVSGANVLTF. CDR3 coding DNA: TGTGCCAGTACCGTCTCTGGGGCCAACGTCCTGACTTTC.

This rearrangement joins TRBV6-4 to TRBJ2-2; 9 bases agree with TRBD1. CDR3 length: 14 amino acids. Germline CDR1 and CDR2: MRHNA and SNTAGT. Trimming removed 7 bases from V and 6 bases from J; junction bases left unmatched: 6. The CDR3 loop is CASKRDRVAGELFF. DNA for the CDR3: TGTGCCAGCAAGCGGGACAGGGTAGCCGGGGAGCTGTTTTTT.

The genes are TRBV30 and TRBJ2-5; weak D call: TRBD1 (5 bases). Trimming removed 1 base at V and 5 bases at J, with 11 bases between. This CDR3 spans 13 amino acids. Germline CDR1 GTSNPN, CDR2 SVGIG (reference sequence). As DNA, the CDR3 is TGTGCCTGGAGTGAGGACATCGAGGAGACCCAGTACTTC. It translates to CAWSEDIEETQYF.

The J gene is TRBJ2-2, the V gene TRBV7-6; TRBD2 agrees at 8 bases. Germline assignment: CDR1 SGHVS and CDR2 FNYEAQ. This CDR3 is 17 amino acids long. The V gene end was trimmed by 2 bases and the J gene end by 6 bases; junction bases not matched to a gene: 11. This CDR3 is CASSLFSSGVSSGELFF. CDR3 DNA sequence: TGTGCCAGCAGCTTATTTAGTAGCGGGGTCTCTTCCGGGGAGCTGTTTTTT.

The rearrangement uses TRBV29-1 and TRBJ2-7, with D maybe TRBD1 (6 bases). The V gene lost 4 bases and the J gene lost 1 base, with 11 bases spanning the gap. This CDR3 is built from 13 residues. Germline CDR1 and CDR2: SQVTM and ANQGSEA. CDR3 coding DNA: TGCAGCGTTGTTCAGGACAGTTCCTACGAGCAGTACTTC. Translation: CSVVQDSSYEQYF.

The chain links TRBV5-1 to TRBJ2-7, with D unclear. Trimming removed 1 base at V and 7 bases at J, with 18 bases between. There are 15 residues in the CDR3. The V gene's germline CDR1 is SGHRS and CDR2 YFSETQ. The CDR3 DNA reads as TGCGCCAGCAGCTTGATCGCGCAGGATGCCCGGGAGCAGTACTTC. This sequence encodes CASSLIAQDAREQYF.

In this sample, this clone turned up a few times. The chain links TRBV15 to TRBJ1-1; the match to TRBD1 covers 9 bases. Per germline, CDR1 LNHNV and CDR2 YYDKDF (reference sequence). The CDR3 has 15 amino acids. V lost 5 bases, J lost 2 bases, and 6 bases stayed unmatched. The CDR3: CATSGRDRVNTEAFF. CDR3 DNA sequence: TGTGCCACCAGCGGACGGGACAGGGTCAACACTGAAGCTTTCTTT.

The chain uses TRBV6-1 and TRBJ2-3; 7 positions agree with TRBD2. V trimming: 2 bases; J trimming: 4 bases; junction bases outside the gene matches: 6. Germline CDR1 is MNHNS and CDR2 is SASEGT. This CDR3 has 15 amino acids. CDR3 sequence (DNA): TGTGCCAGCAGTGAAATAAGCGGGGTCCCAGATACGCAGTATTTT. Translation: CASSEISGVPDTQYF.

The chain has TRBV27 and TRBJ1-1; D perhaps matches TRBD1 (6 bases). From germline, CDR1 is MNHEY and CDR2 SMNVEV (reference sequence). There are 13 residues in the CDR3. Between the trimmed V and J ends, which lost 5 bases and 10 bases, there was a span of 17 bases. CDR3 loop: CASSASQVGGAFF. CDR3 nucleotides: TGTGCCAGCAGTGCCTCCCAAGTAGGGGGAGCTTTCTTT.

This chain joins TRBV19 and TRBJ1-1, with D possibly being TRBD1 (6 bases). This CDR3 has 15 amino acids. V lost 4 bases, J lost 6 bases, and 18 bases lay in between. Germline V lookup: CDR1 LNHDA, CDR2 SQIVND (reference sequence). CDR3 DNA: TGTGCCAGTAGTACCTCCTCGGGGGGGGCGTCTGAAGCTTTCTTT. It codes for CASSTSSGGASEAFF.

The rearrangement joins TRBV5-1 to TRBJ2-7; tentatively, D is TRBD2 (6 bases). From germline, CDR1 is SGHRS and CDR2 YFSETQ. CDR3 length: 14 residues. Trimming shortened V by 4 bases and J by 2 bases, and 13 bases separated the two germline ends. In nucleotides, the CDR3 is TGCGCCAGCAGCCTGTCCGGGAGCACCTACGAGCAGTACTTC. This codes for CASSLSGSTYEQYF.

The J gene is TRBJ2-1, the V gene TRBV7-3; TRBD2 aligns across 11 bases. Germline V CDR1 and CDR2: SGHTA, FQGTGA. V dropped 5 bases and J dropped 5; count of bases not matched to a gene: 8. This CDR3 is 16 amino acids long. The CDR3 is CASSAGLAGGDNEQFF. CDR3 nucleotide sequence: TGTGCCAGCAGCGCCGGCCTAGCGGGAGGCGACAATGAGCAGTTCTTC.

The V and J genes are TRBV5-4 and TRBJ2-1; 9 nucleotides align to TRBD1. The V gene end was trimmed by 4 bases and the J gene end by 5 bases; junction bases not matched to a gene: 4. Looked up from germline, CDR1 is SGHNT and CDR2 is YYREEE (reference sequence). The CDR3 is 14 residues long. CDR3 residues: CASSPRDRDNEQFF. In DNA form, the CDR3 reads TGTGCCAGCAGCCCACGGGACAGGGACAATGAGCAGTTCTTC.

The chain has TRBV4-3 and TRBJ2-1; D is unresolved. Deletions cut 3 bases from V and 8 bases from J, with 17 bases between. The CDR3 runs to 15 residues. Germline V lookup: CDR1 LGHNA, CDR2 YSLEER. The CDR3 coding sequence is TGCGCCAGCAGCCATTCCGGGTCGATATTCCATGAGCAGTTCTTC. This translates into CASSHSGSIFHEQFF.

The chain combines TRBV5-6 with TRBJ1-2; no reliable D call. The V gene lost 3 bases and the J gene lost 8 bases, with 11 bases spanning the gap. The CDR3 runs 12 residues. Germline CDR1 reads SGHDT; CDR2 reads YYEEEE. CDR3 amino acids: CASSSGVKGYTF. The CDR3 nucleotides read TGTGCCAGCAGCTCCGGGGTGAAGGGCTACACCTTC. Variable domain in full (rest from reference TRBV5-6 and TRBJ1-2): DAGVTQSPTHLIKTRGQQVTLRCSPKSGHDTVSWYQQALGQGPQFIFQYYEEEERQRGNFPDRFSGHQFPNYSSELNVNALLLGDSALYLCASSSGVKGYTFGSGTRLTVV.

The CDR3 sequence: CSVAYSSGQYF. As DNA, the CDR3 is TGCAGCGTTGCGTACTCCTCCGGGCAGTACTTC. The chain has TRBV29-1 and TRBJ2-5, with D unresolved. Germline V gene lookup returns CDR1 SQVTM and CDR2 ANQGSEA. The CDR3 has 11 amino acids. The ends were cut back, 4 bases at V and 11 bases at J, with 14 bases in the middle.